The following is a T cell receptor beta chain sequence with its context. The CDR3 consists of 15 residues. The germline V and J ends were trimmed by 0 bases and 4 bases, with 12 bases remaining between them. The germline CDR1 and CDR2 sequences are SGHTA and FQGNSA. This record comes from a study of blood T cell repertoires in COVID-19. Sequencing used immunoSEQ multiplex PCR; TCRdb keeps in-frame clones, though not all of them. This repertoire shows roughly 230,000 clones, 70% to 90% found once; its top ten account for about 6.9%. The clonotype originates from a woman aged 50 to 65 who had been exposed to COVID-19. Sequenced material: PBMCs or T cells enriched from blood (not recorded which). The chain is built from TRBV7-2 and TRBJ1-1; D is unclear. The CDR3 loop is CASSLASGVGTEAFF. Here the CDR3 DNA reads TGTGCCAGCAGCTTAGCGAGCGGCGTAGGCACTGAAGCTTTCTTT.